This T cell receptor beta chain was captured in a study of blood T cell repertoires in COVID-19. Across the whole study: Acute and convalescent COVID-19 samples came from the United States, Italy and Spain. T cells, B-cell-depleted T cells, or PBMCs supplied cDNA or gDNA.

Original data processing: Estimates of nucleated cell counts were drawn from the amplification of reference gene primers. Produced via immunoSEQ multiplex PCR; TCRdb's table is partial and in-frame only. That table supplies the V and J calls and clone size; D and trimming were determined from the DNA. The sample includes fewer than 350,000 clones, about 82% of them seen just once. This clone has at least ten counts. The CDR3 contains 17 residues. Germline lookup yields CDR1 SGHRS and CDR2 YFSETQ. V lost 4 bases, J lost 6 bases, and 15 bases stayed unmatched. The sequence was obtained from a woman in her forties or fifties with active or convalescent COVID-19. The sequenced sample was peripheral blood. The genes are TRBV5-1 and TRBJ2-4; 8 nucleotides line up with TRBD2. The CDR3 DNA sequence: TGCGCCAGCAGCCCCCGAGTGCGGGAGGCGAGGGGAAACATTCAGTACTTC. Residues: CASSPRVREARGNIQYF.